The text below deals with one TCR beta chain. No antigen is known for it. V lost 5 bases, J lost 6 bases, and 8 bases stayed unmatched. The CDR3 length is 15 residues. The data originate from a study of T cells in Graves' hyperthyroidism and ophthalmopathy. Study observations and caveats: Blood also held most thyroid clonotypes expanded beyond 0.001.

Amplified TCR beta CDR3 regions derived from RNA transcripts. Researchers ran a first-round RT-PCR on the TCR CDR3 using the HTBI primer set. TCRdb re-called the multiplex PCR reads through MiXCR, storing one row per CDR3 protein. The sample yields some 600,000 distinct CDR3 sequences, about 14% seen once. The chain combines TRBV12-3 or TRBV12-4 with TRBJ2-3, with TRBD1 matching over 10 bases. The sample comprised blood. This clonotype was obtained from a woman aged 30 to 39 with Graves' hyperthyroidism that later progressed to Graves' ophthalmopathy. CDR3 sequence reads: CASSPGDRGEDTQYF. The CDR3 DNA follows: TGTGCCAGCAGTCCCGGGGACAGGGGAGAGGATACGCAGTATTTT.